The clone carrying this T cell receptor beta chain was seen a few times. Its antigen is not known. These data are taken from a study of blood T cells in healthy people across ages. A J-beta primer mix and a sample-barcoded 5' primer were used in a second PCR of roughly 6 to 12 cycles. Every cDNA molecule bore a tag from a template-switch adaptor containing 12 random nucleotides. One entry per CDR3 protein results from TCRdb running MiXCR on the 5' RACE reads. The table lists about 940,000 distinct CDR3 sequences, about 48% of them singletons. General study results and limits: CMV infection status of these donors was not known. There was a strong correlation between TCR beta diversity and naive T cell percentage. A roughly linear age-dependent decrease characterized TCR beta diversity per million T cells.

V was pared by 4 bases and J by 1 base, with 13 bases between. The CDR3 loop spans 14 amino acids. The germline gives CDR1 SQVTM, CDR2 ANQGSEA. The clonotype originates from a man under 40 in good health. The V gene is TRBV29-1, the J gene TRBJ2-5, with a possible D match to TRBD2 (6 bases). The source material was blood. CDR3 protein: CSVVLGGSQETQYF. The CDR3 nucleotides are TGCAGCGTTGTTCTGGGAGGCTCCCAAGAGACCCAGTACTTC.